Listed here is a single T cell receptor (beta chain). The target of this receptor is not known. Base-call qualities are not available, and no considerably larger clone is one nucleotide away. The data are from a study of CD8 T cells in Susac syndrome (dated by TCRdb to the late 2010s). For the study in its entirety: Whether CD8+ T cell activation and differentiation in Susac syndrome was antigen driven was tested using repertoire sequencing. CD8+ T cell repertoire clonality was compared between some 13 healthy donors, around 14 Susac syndrome patients and around 16 multiple sclerosis patients. Overall study results and their limits: The TCR sequencing and HLA analysis was acknowledged to have included a relatively small number of individuals.

RNA was extracted with the RNeasy kit and roughly 0.5 to 1 ug was reverse transcribed using random hexamers. The immunoSEQ multiplex PCR assay, which covers 54 Vbeta and 13 Jbeta segments, was used to amplify TCR beta CDR3 regions. PCR amplification bias was corrected by using a synthetic template baseline for primer optimization and computational correction. As for the original processing: Reads were assigned to V, D and J genes according to IMGT and analyzed in immunoSEQ Analyzer, with only productive sequences retained. To calculate clonality, Shannon entropy was normalized by log2 of the number of productive unique sequences and then subtracted from one. For each patient and control, public and private clones were evaluated among the 100 most prevalent clones. A clone was defined as Susac-specific if it was absent from the healthy and MS cohorts, from over a thousand published viral clones and from other ImmuneACCESS disease sequences. The public reads were quality trimmed at Q25 with fastp and then assembled into clones with MiXCR by TCRdb, keeping productive beta chains. Under each unique CDR3 protein, matching rows form one entry showing the most common genes and DNA. For this entry, the V and J calls and clone size follow TCRdb and not the study's own pipeline. This sample gives approximately 220,000 distinct CDR3 sequences in total; around nine tenths of them show up just once. The ten largest clones take up 0.1% to 0.15% of the sample.

The CDR3 runs 12 amino acids, cysteine and phenylalanine included. The retained sequence is limited to the CDR3, 36 bases, with the frame set at the first base. Germline trimming: 2 bases from V, 7 bases from J; junction bases outside gene matches: 1. Based on the germline V gene, the CDR1 and CDR2 sequences are MNHEY and SVGAGI. Peripheral blood CD8+ and CD4+ T cells from healthy donors, Susac syndrome patients and multiple sclerosis patients were profiled using high-throughput TCR beta sequencing. Multiple sclerosis controls were treatment-naive patients with stable or active relapsing-remitting disease fulfilling revised McDonald criteria. CD8+ TEMRA cells were enriched by FACS, while bulk CD8+ and CD4+ T cells were purified by magnetic negative isolation. Blood was collected in EDTA tubes and processed within 24 hours, with PBMCs isolated through density gradient centrifugation. PBMCs destined for TCR sequencing were cryopreserved in liquid nitrogen and later thawed in a 37 °C water bath. A purity of at least 90% was achieved for sorted or isolated CD4+, CD8+ and CD8+ TEMRA cells.

The clonotype was recovered from a human donor with multiple sclerosis. The chain is made from TRBV6-5 and TRBJ1-2; TRBD1 aligns with 7 central bases. The material sequenced was CD8+ T cells from PBMCs. The DNA sequence follows: TGTGCCAGCAGTTACGAGGGGGCTGGCTACACCTTC. Translation gives CASSYEGAGYTF.